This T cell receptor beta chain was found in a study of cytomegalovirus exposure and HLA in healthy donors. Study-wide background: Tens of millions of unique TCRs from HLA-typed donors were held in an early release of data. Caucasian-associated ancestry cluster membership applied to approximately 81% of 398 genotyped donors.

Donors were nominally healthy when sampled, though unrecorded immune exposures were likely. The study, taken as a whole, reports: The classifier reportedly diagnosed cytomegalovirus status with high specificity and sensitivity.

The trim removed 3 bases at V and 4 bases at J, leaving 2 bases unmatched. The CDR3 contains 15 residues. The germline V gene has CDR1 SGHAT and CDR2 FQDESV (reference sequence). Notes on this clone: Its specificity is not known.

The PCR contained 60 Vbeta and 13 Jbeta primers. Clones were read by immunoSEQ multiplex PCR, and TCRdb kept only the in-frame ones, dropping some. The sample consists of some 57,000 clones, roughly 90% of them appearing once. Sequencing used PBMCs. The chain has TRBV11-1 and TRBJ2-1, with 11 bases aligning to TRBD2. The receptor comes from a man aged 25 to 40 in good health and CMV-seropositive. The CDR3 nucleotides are TGTGCCAGCAGCTTTACTAGCGGGAGATACAATGAGCAGTTCTTC. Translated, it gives CASSFTSGRYNEQFF. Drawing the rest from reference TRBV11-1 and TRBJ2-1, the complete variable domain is EAEVAQSPRYKITEKSQAVAFWCDPISGHATLYWYRQILGQGPELLVQFQDESVVDDSQLPKDRFSAERLKGVDSTLKIQPAELGDSAMYLCASSFTSGRYNEQFFGPGTRLTVL.